One sample yielded the 31 T cell receptor beta chains listed below, sequenced in a study of blood T cell repertoires in COVID-19. Here immunoSEQ multiplex PCR was the method, and the copy in TCRdb shows in-frame clones only, minus some. The table shows around 400,000 clones, with around 89% occurring only once. Specimen: peripheral blood. All receptors come from a man aged 35 to 55 with acute or convalescent COVID-19.

The V gene is TRBV9, the J gene TRBJ1-6, with TRBD1 matching over 10 bases. Germline CDR1 SGDLS, CDR2 YYNGEE. With 4 bases clipped from V and 11 bases from J, the junction kept 9 bases outside the gene matches. The CDR3 totals 15 residues. The CDR3 reads CASSRMTGGRAPLHF. The CDR3 DNA is TGTGCCAGCAGCAGGATGACAGGGGGCAGGGCACCCCTCCACTTT.

The V and J genes are TRBV12-3 or TRBV12-4 and TRBJ1-5, with a possible D match to TRBD1 (5 bases). This CDR3 region has 12 residues. V dropped 5 bases and J dropped 9 bases, with 11 bases sitting between them. CDR3 sequence: CASSPGLVPQHF. The CDR3 DNA follows: TGTGCCAGCAGTCCAGGGCTGGTGCCCCAGCATTTT.

The chain combines TRBV29-1 with TRBJ2-7, with 8 bases that match TRBD2. The CDR3 has 21 residues. Looked up from germline, CDR1 is SQVTM and CDR2 is ANQGSEA. Trimming at V came to 0 bases and at J to 4 bases, leaving 26 bases not matched to a gene. CDR3 amino acids: CSVEDREGVSGKYKAEYEQYF. CDR3 bases: TGCAGCGTTGAAGACAGGGAGGGGGTTAGCGGGAAATATAAGGCGGAATACGAGCAGTACTTC.

V is TRBV5-1 and J is TRBJ2-2; TRBD1 might be the D (5 bases). Trimming left V 0 bases short and J 6 bases short, with 9 bases between. Germline loops: CDR1 SGHRS, CDR2 YFSETQ. CDR3 size: 14 residues. The CDR3 reads CASSLEGVPGELFF. DNA for the CDR3: TGCGCCAGCAGCTTGGAAGGGGTACCCGGGGAGCTGTTTTTT.

The chain recombines TRBV28 with TRBJ1-1; D is perhaps TRBD1 (6 bases). The CDR3 extends over 14 amino acids. Germline V lookup: CDR1 MDHEN, CDR2 SYDVKM. V dropped 7 bases and J dropped 1 base, with 13 bases sitting between them. The CDR3 reads CASTHQGQNTEAFF. CDR3 DNA sequence: TGTGCCAGCACACACCAGGGGCAGAACACTGAAGCTTTCTTT.

This chain joins TRBV5-6 and TRBJ2-5; TRBD1 is a possible D gene (5 bases). The CDR3 covers 15 residues. Germline V gives CDR1 SGHDT, CDR2 YYEEEE. V lost 2 bases, J lost 2 bases, and 13 bases lay in between. DNA for the CDR3: TGTGCCAGCAGCTTCCTCACAGGCGGACAAGAGACCCAGTACTTC. Its protein product is CASSFLTGGQETQYF.

The CDR3 nucleotides read TGTGCCAGCAGCGTATCCGACAGGGCAACTAATGAAAAACTGTTTTTT. This gives the protein CASSVSDRATNEKLFF. V gene TRBV9 combines with J gene TRBJ1-4, with 7 bases matching TRBD1. Germline-derived CDR1 and CDR2 are SGDLS and YYNGEE. V trimming: 1 base; J trimming: 0 bases; junction bases outside the gene matches: 3. The CDR3 is made up of 16 amino acids.

The V gene is TRBV7-9, the J gene TRBJ1-2; D unclear. V was clipped by 1 base and J by 8 bases, with 8 bases between them. Germline V gene sequence: CDR1 SEHNR, CDR2 FQNEAQ (reference sequence). The CDR3 contains 12 residues. The DNA for the CDR3 is TGTGCCAGCAGCTTAGGCCAGGTGGGCTACACCTTC. Protein: CASSLGQVGYTF.

This chain uses TRBV21-1 with TRBJ2-7; the D call TRBD1 from the table was never checked on the DNA. TRBV21-1 represents a pseudogene. The CDR3 runs 17 residues. The CDR3 bases are TGTGCCAGCAGCAAACCCGGGACACTCTTGGTGTCCTACGAGCAGTACTTC. This translates into CASSKPGTLLVSYEQYF.

The J gene is TRBJ2-1, the V gene TRBV19; 14 nucleotides match TRBD2. Germline assignment: CDR1 LNHDA and CDR2 SQIVND (reference sequence). This CDR3 spans 18 amino acids. V shed 5 bases, J shed 2 bases, and the junction held 8 bases outside the gene matches. CDR3 nucleotide sequence: TGTGCCAGTAGTTTGGGACTAGCGGGGGTATGGACCTACAATGAGCAGTTCTTC. It yields the protein CASSLGLAGVWTYNEQFF.

The genes are TRBV2 and TRBJ1-1, with D possibly TRBD1 on 6 matching bases. Germline loops: CDR1 SNHLY, CDR2 FYNNEI. V was pared by 7 bases and J by 10 bases, with 16 bases between. This CDR3 comprises 12 residues. CDR3 DNA: TGTGCCAGCACCCTCAACAGGGAGCGAGCTTTCTTT. Residues: CASTLNRERAFF.

The chain employs TRBV19 and TRBJ1-1; D uncertain. Germline CDR1 LNHDA, CDR2 SQIVND (reference sequence). The CDR3 is made up of 14 amino acids. Trimming took 3 bases from V and 4 from J, leaving 12 bases between them. CDR3 region: CASSIGEIRTEAFF. The DNA for the CDR3 is TGTGCCAGTAGTATCGGGGAGATACGCACTGAAGCTTTCTTT. Variable domain in full (rest from reference TRBV19 and TRBJ1-1): DGGITQSPKYLFRKEGQNVTLSCEQNLNHDAMYWYRQDPGQGLRLIYYSQIVNDFQKGDIAEGYSVSREKKESFPLTVTSAQKNPTAFYLCASSIGEIRTEAFFGQGTRLTVV.

This chain connects TRBV3-1 (or the pseudogene TRBV3-2) to TRBJ1-2, with 7 bases that match TRBD1. The CDR3 runs to 16 residues. V lost 2 bases, J lost 3 bases, and 9 bases stayed unmatched. The germline gives CDR1 LGHDT, CDR2 YNNKEL (reference sequence). The chain's CDR3 is CASSQLVGQAYYGYTF. CDR3 in DNA: TGTGCCAGCAGCCAATTAGTAGGACAGGCATACTATGGCTACACCTTC.

A few counts support this clone. This chain joins TRBV24-1 and TRBJ1-1; the D gene is possibly TRBD1 (5 bases). The germline V and J ends were trimmed by 2 bases and 1 base, with 16 bases remaining between them. Germline V gene data show CDR1 as KGHDR and CDR2 as SFDVKD. This CDR3 comprises 17 residues. The CDR3 DNA sequence: TGTGCCACCAGTGATTACCTCACTGACAGTCAGAACACTGAAGCTTTCTTT. Amino acid sequence: CATSDYLTDSQNTEAFF.

The rearrangement uses TRBV9 and TRBJ2-3; TRBD2 matches 9 bases. This CDR3 spans 16 amino acids. V shed 3 bases, J shed 0 bases, and the junction held 5 bases outside the gene matches. Germline V gene sequence: CDR1 SGDLS, CDR2 YYNGEE. The CDR3 region is CASSAGLATSTDTQYF. The CDR3 DNA sequence: TGTGCCAGCAGCGCGGGACTAGCAACAAGCACAGATACGCAGTATTTT.

The chain links TRBV6-5 to TRBJ2-3; 7 bases agree with TRBD2. This CDR3 is built from 13 residues. From germline, CDR1 is MNHEY and CDR2 SVGAGI. After removal of 10 bases from V and 0 bases from J, the junction contained 4 bases not matched to a gene. CDR3 sequence: CATRAGSTDTQYF. The CDR3 nucleotides read TGTGCCACCAGAGCGGGGAGCACAGATACGCAGTATTTT.

The rearrangement uses TRBV5-4 and TRBJ2-1; TRBD1 aligns across 9 bases. Unmatched junction bases numbered 12, after V lost 4 bases and J lost 10 bases. Germline V gene data show CDR1 as SGHNT and CDR2 as YYREEE (reference sequence). The CDR3 length is 15 residues. The CDR3 DNA follows: TGTGCCAGCAGCCCACTAACCGACAGGGGGGGCGAGCAGTTCTTC. The encoded protein is CASSPLTDRGGEQFF.

The rearrangement joins TRBV11-2 to TRBJ2-5; 12 positions match TRBD2. V shed 5 bases and J 1 base; nucleotides not matched to a gene: 14. The CDR3 consists of 19 residues. The germline V gene encodes CDR1 SGHAT and CDR2 FQNNGV. The CDR3 DNA reads as TGTGCCAGCAGCGATCCTAACATACTAGCGGGGGGCATCCAAGAGACCCAGTACTTC. Its translation: CASSDPNILAGGIQETQYF.

This rearrangement joins TRBV5-4 to TRBJ2-2, with D unresolved. From germline, CDR1 is SGHNT and CDR2 YYREEE (reference sequence). This CDR3 is built from 15 residues. The V end lost 2 bases, the J end lost 1 base, and 9 bases lay between the germline ends. CDR3 sequence: CASSLPELNTGELFF. For the CDR3, the DNA is TGTGCCAGCAGCTTACCGGAGCTGAACACCGGGGAGCTGTTTTTT. Complete variable domain (other parts from reference TRBV5-4 and TRBJ2-2): ETGVTQSPTHLIKTRGQQVTLRCSSQSGHNTVSWYQQALGQGPQFIFQYYREEENGRGNFPPRFSGLQFPNYSSELNVNALELDDSALYLCASSLPELNTGELFFGEGSRLTVL.

The gene calls are TRBV9 and TRBJ2-5; 9 nucleotides match TRBD1. Looked up from germline, CDR1 is SGDLS and CDR2 is YYNGEE. The V and J ends lost 3 bases and 4 bases, in that order; junction bases with no gene match: 19. The CDR3 runs 19 residues. DNA of the CDR3: TGTGCCAGCAGCGATGGCGTAGGGCGGGGACAGGGAAAGACAGAGACCCAGTACTTC. It encodes CASSDGVGRGQGKTETQYF.

Only one count was recorded for this clone. This chain links TRBV19 with TRBJ1-5, with D maybe TRBD1 (6 bases). With 3 bases removed from V and 3 bases from J, the gap between germline ends came to 12 bases. The CDR3 has 15 residues. Germline V lookup: CDR1 LNHDA, CDR2 SQIVND (reference sequence). The CDR3 DNA reads as TGTGCCAGTAGTATTCAACAGGGAGCCAATCAGCCCCAGCATTTT. The encoded protein is CASSIQQGANQPQHF.

This chain joins TRBV5-5 and TRBJ2-7; 8 nucleotides agree with TRBD1. Germline lookup yields CDR1 SGHKS and CDR2 YYEKEE (reference sequence). This CDR3 contains 15 residues. V gave up 2 bases and J gave up 2 bases; unmatched junction bases: 6. CDR3 amino acids: CASSLGIQGAYEQYF. The DNA of the CDR3 is TGTGCCAGCAGCTTAGGGATACAGGGGGCCTACGAGCAGTACTTC.

The chain combines TRBV30 with TRBJ1-2; possible D gene TRBD1, 6 bases. CDR1 and CDR2 (germline): GTSNPN, SVGIG (reference sequence). This CDR3 region has 14 residues. Trimming stripped 0 bases from V and 4 bases from J, with 12 bases between. CDR3 bases: TGTGCCTGGAGTGTGGGGGGGCCGGGCTATGGCTACACCTTC. Its protein is CAWSVGGPGYGYTF. The full variable domain, with the rest looked up from reference TRBV30 and TRBJ1-2, is SQTIHQWPATLVQPVGSPLSLECTVEGTSNPNLYWYRQAAGRGLQLLFYSVGIGQISSEVPQNLSASRPQDRQFILSSKKLLLSDSGFYLCAWSVGGPGYGYTFGSGTRLTVV.

The chain is built from TRBV9 and TRBJ2-7; maybe TRBD1 (6 bases). Between the trimmed V and J ends, which lost 0 bases and 6 bases, there was a span of 19 bases. The CDR3 totals 16 residues. Per the germline V gene, CDR1 is SGDLS and CDR2 is YYNGEE. CDR3 residues: CASSVAPSAGESEQYF. The CDR3, as DNA: TGTGCCAGCAGCGTAGCTCCGTCGGCAGGGGAATCCGAGCAGTACTTC.

V is TRBV3-1 (or the pseudogene TRBV3-2) and J is TRBJ2-1, with 10 bases lining up with TRBD2. With 4 bases clipped from V and 8 bases from J, the junction kept 5 bases outside the gene matches. The length of the CDR3 is 14 residues. Germline loops: CDR1 LGHDT, CDR2 YNNKEL (reference sequence). The CDR3 region is CASSLSGTSDEQFF. The CDR3 coding sequence is TGTGCCAGCAGCCTATCCGGGACTAGCGATGAGCAGTTCTTC.

This clone showed up just once. The J gene is TRBJ1-4, the V gene TRBV27; D gene ambiguous. This CDR3 has 14 residues. The V gene lost 2 bases and the J gene lost 7 bases, with 11 bases spanning the gap. In germline, CDR1 is MNHEY, CDR2 SMNVEV (reference sequence). CDR3 nucleotides: TGTGCCAGCAGTTTAAGGCGGGAGAGTGAAAAACTGTTTTTT. As protein: CASSLRRESEKLFF.

This chain uses TRBV7-2 with TRBJ2-5; TRBD2 aligns across 10 bases. The germline V gene encodes CDR1 SGHTA and CDR2 FQGNSA. The length of the CDR3 is 15 residues. V lost 7 bases to trimming and J lost 5 bases; unmatched junction nucleotides: 10. CDR3 sequence: CASTQGAGGGETQYF. In DNA form, the CDR3 reads TGTGCCAGCACCCAGGGAGCGGGAGGGGGGGAGACCCAGTACTTC.

The chain employs TRBV2 and TRBJ2-2, with D tentatively TRBD1 (5 bases). The CDR3 runs 15 residues. The ends were cut back, 2 bases at V and 4 bases at J, with 11 bases in the middle. Germline CDR1 SNHLY, CDR2 FYNNEI. Written as DNA, the CDR3 is TGTGCCAGCAGTGAAAGGCAGGGTAGCACCGGGGAGCTGTTTTTT. Its protein is CASSERQGSTGELFF.

V and J are TRBV4-1 and TRBJ1-1; tentatively, D is TRBD1 (5 bases). There are 12 residues in the CDR3. Between the trimmed V and J ends, which lost 4 bases and 3 bases, there was a span of 6 bases. CDR1 and CDR2 from the germline V gene are MGHRA and YSYEKL. The DNA of the CDR3 is TGCGCCAGCAGCCTACAGGACACTGAAGCTTTCTTT. As protein: CASSLQDTEAFF.

This clone appeared a single time. The V call is TRBV3-1 (or the pseudogene TRBV3-2), the J call TRBJ1-4; D not certain. CDR3 length equals 14 residues. V dropped 1 base and J dropped 8 bases, with 11 bases sitting between them. Germline V gives CDR1 LGHDT, CDR2 YNNKEL (reference sequence). As DNA, the CDR3 is TGTGCCAGCAGCCAAGGCAGGAGGAGAGAAAAACTGTTTTTT. Its translation is CASSQGRRREKLFF.

The chain uses TRBV9 and TRBJ1-1, with D perhaps matching TRBD1 (5 bases). Trimming cost V 4 bases and J 5 bases, with 18 bases left between them. Germline values: CDR1 SGDLS, CDR2 YYNGEE. The CDR3 spans 15 residues. For the CDR3, the DNA is TGTGCCAGCAGCATCTCCCCCTCCGGGGGTACTGAAGCTTTCTTT. This gives the protein CASSISPSGGTEAFF.